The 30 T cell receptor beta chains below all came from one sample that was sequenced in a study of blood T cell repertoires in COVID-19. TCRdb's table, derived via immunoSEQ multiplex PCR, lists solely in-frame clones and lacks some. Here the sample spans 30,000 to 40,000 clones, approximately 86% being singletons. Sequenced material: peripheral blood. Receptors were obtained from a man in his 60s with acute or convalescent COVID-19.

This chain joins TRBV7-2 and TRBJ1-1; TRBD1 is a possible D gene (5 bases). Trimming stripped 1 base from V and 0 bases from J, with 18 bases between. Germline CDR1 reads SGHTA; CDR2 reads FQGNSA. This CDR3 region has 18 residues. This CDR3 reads CASSLVGEDFTMNTEAFF. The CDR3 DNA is TGTGCCAGCAGCTTAGTGGGGGAGGATTTTACGATGAACACTGAAGCTTTCTTT.

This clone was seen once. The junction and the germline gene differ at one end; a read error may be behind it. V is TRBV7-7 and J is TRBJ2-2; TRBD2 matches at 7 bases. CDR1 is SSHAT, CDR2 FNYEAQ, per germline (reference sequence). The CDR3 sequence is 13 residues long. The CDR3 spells CASSPGGTGELFF. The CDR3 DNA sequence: TGTGCTAGCAGCCCCGGGGGGACCGGGGAGCTGTTTTTT. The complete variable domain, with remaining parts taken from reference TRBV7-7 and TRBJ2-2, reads GAGVSQSPRYKVTKRGQDVTLRCDPISSHATLYWYQQALGQGPEFLTYFNYEAQPDKSGLPSDRFSAERPEGSISTLTIQRTEQRDSAMYRCASSPGGTGELFFGEGSRLTVL.

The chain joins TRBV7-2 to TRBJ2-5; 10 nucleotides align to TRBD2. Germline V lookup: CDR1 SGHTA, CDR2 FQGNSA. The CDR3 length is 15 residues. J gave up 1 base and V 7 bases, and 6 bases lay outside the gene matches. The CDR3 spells CASTVTSGFQETQYF. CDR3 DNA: TGTGCCAGCACCGTGACTAGCGGGTTCCAAGAGACCCAGTACTTC.

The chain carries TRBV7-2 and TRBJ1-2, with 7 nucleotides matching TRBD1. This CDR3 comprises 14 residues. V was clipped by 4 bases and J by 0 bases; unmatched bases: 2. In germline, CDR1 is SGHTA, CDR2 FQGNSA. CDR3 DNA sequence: TGTGCCAGCAGCTGGACAGGATCTAACTATGGCTACACCTTC. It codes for CASSWTGSNYGYTF.

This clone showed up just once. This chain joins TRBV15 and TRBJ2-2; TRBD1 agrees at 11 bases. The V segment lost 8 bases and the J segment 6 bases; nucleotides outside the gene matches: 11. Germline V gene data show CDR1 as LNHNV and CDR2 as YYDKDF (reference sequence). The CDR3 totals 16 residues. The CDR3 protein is CATHPGGQGVPGELFF. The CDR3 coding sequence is TGTGCCACCCACCCAGGGGGACAGGGGGTGCCCGGGGAGCTGTTTTTT.

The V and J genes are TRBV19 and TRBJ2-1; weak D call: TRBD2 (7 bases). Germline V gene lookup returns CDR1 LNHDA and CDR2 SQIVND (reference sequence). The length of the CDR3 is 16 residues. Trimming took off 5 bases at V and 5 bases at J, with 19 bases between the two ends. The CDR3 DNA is TGTGCCAGTAGTGGCCAAGGGGGGGGCGTTCACAATGAGCAGTTCTTC. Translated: CASSGQGGGVHNEQFF.

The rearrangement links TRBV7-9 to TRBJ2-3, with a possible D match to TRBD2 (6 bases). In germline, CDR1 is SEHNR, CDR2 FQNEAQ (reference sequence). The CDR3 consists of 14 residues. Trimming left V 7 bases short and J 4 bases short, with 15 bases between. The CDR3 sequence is CASTPRRGSDTQYF. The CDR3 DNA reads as TGTGCCAGCACCCCCCGGCGGGGTTCAGATACGCAGTATTTT.

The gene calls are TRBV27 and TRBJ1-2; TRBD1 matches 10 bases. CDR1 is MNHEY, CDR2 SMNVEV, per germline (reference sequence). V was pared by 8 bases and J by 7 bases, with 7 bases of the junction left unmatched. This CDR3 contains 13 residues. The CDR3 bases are TGTGCCAGCTCCGCCGGGACAGGGGTTGGCTACACCTTC. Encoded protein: CASSAGTGVGYTF.

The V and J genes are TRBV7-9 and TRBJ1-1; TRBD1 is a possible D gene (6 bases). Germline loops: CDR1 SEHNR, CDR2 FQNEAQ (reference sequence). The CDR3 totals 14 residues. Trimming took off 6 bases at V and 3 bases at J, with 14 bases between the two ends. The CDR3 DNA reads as TGTGCCAGCAGACCCTTCCAGGGGTACACTGAAGCTTTCTTT. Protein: CASRPFQGYTEAFF.

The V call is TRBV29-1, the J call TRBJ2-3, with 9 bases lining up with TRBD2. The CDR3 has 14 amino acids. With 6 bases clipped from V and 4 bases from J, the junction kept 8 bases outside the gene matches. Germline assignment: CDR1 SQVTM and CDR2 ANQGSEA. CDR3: CSVSLTSGSDTQYF. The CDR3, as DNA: TGCAGCGTCTCATTGACTAGCGGATCAGATACGCAGTATTTT.

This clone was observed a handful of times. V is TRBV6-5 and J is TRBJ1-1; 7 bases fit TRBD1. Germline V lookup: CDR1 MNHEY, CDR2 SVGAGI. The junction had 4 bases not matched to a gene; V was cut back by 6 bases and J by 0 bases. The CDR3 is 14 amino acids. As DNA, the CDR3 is TGTGCCAGCAGCTTACAGGGGATGAACACTGAAGCTTTCTTT. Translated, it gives CASSLQGMNTEAFF.

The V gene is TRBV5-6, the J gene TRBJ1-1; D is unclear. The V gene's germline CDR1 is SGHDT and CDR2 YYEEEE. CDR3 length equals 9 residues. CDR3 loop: CGRDTEAFF. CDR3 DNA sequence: TGTGGTCGGGACACTGAAGCTTTCTTT.

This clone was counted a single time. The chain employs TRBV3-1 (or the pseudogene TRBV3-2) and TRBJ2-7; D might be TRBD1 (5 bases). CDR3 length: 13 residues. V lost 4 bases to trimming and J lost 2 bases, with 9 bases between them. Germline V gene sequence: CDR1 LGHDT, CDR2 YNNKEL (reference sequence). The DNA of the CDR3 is TGTGCCAGCAGCCCTACAGGCGCCTACGAGCAGTACGTC. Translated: CASSPTGAYEQYV.

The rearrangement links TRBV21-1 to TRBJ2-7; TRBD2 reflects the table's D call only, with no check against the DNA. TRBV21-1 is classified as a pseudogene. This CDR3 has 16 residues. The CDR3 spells CASSKLSGADSYEQYV. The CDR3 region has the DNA TGTGCCAGCAGCAAGCTTAGCGGGGCCGACTCCTACGAGCAGTACGTC.

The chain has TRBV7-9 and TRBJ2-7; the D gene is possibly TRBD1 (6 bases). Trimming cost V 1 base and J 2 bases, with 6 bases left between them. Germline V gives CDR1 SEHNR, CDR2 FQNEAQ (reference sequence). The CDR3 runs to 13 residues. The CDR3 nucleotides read TGTGCCAGCAGCTTAGGGGGGCCCTACGAGCAGTACGTC. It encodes CASSLGGPYEQYV.

The CDR3 loop is CASSLGVAYTF. The CDR3, as DNA: TGTGCCAGCAGCTTAGGAGTTGCCTACACCTTC. This sequence joins TRBV7-2 and TRBJ1-2; D is unclear. Trimming stripped 1 base from V and 10 bases from J, with 7 bases between. Germline lookup yields CDR1 SGHTA and CDR2 FQGNSA. This CDR3 spans 11 amino acids.

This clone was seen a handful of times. The CDR3 coding sequence is TGTGCCAGTAGTATGGCCGGGAGTAACAATGAGCAGTTCTTC. Amino acid sequence: CASSMAGSNNEQFF. V usage is TRBV19 and J usage is TRBJ2-1; maybe TRBD2 (6 bases). In germline, CDR1 is LNHDA, CDR2 SQIVND (reference sequence). V was clipped by 3 bases and J by 5 bases, with 11 bases between them. The CDR3 runs to 14 residues. The entire variable domain, with the rest obtained from reference TRBV19 and TRBJ2-1, is as follows: DGGITQSPKYLFRKEGQNVTLSCEQNLNHDAMYWYRQDPGQGLRLIYYSQIVNDFQKGDIAEGYSVSREKKESFPLTVTSAQKNPTAFYLCASSMAGSNNEQFFGPGTRLTVL.

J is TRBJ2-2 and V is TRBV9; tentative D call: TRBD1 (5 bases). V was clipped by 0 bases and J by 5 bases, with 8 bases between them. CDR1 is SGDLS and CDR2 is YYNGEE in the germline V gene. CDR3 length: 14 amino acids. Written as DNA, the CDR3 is TGTGCCAGCAGCGTAGTTCAGGGAACCGGGGAGCTGTTTTTT. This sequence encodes CASSVVQGTGELFF.

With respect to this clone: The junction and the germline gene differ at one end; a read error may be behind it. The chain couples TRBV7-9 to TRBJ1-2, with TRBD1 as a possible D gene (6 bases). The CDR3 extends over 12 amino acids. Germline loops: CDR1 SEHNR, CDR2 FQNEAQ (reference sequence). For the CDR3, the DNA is TGTGCCAGCAGCTTAGAAGGGGCAGGGGAAGCCTTC. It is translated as CASSLEGAGEAF.

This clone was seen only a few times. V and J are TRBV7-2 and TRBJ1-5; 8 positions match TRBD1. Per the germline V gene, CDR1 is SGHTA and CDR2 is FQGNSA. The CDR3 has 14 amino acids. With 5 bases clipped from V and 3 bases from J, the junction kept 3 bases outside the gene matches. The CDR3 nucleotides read TGTGCCAGCAGCCGGGACAGGATCAATCAGCCCCAGCATTTT. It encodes CASSRDRINQPQHF.

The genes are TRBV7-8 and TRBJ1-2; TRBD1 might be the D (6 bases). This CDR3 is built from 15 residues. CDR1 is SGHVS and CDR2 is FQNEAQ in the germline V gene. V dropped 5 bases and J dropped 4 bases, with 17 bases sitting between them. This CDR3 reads CASSPGWVRGYGYTF. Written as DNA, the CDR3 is TGTGCCAGCAGCCCCGGTTGGGTCAGGGGCTATGGCTACACCTTC.

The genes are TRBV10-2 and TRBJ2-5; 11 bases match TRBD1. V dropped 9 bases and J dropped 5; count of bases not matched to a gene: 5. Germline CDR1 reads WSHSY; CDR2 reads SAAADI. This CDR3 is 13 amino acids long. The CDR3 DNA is TGCGCCAGTCGGACAGGGGGCGGGGAGACCCAGTACTTC. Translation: CASRTGGGETQYF.

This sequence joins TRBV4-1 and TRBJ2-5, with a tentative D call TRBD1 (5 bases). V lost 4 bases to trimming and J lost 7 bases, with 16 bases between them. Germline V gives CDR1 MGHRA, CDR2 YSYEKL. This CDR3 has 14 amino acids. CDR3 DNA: TGCGCCAGCAGCCTCCAAGGGCAGGGTTCGACCCAGTACTTC. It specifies CASSLQGQGSTQYF.

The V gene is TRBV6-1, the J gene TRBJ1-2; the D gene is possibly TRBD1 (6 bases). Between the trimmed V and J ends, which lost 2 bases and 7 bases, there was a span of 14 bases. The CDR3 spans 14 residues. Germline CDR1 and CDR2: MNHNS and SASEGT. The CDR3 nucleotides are TGTGCCAGCAGTGAATTTCTGGGGGCTTCTGGCTACACCTTC. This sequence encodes CASSEFLGASGYTF.

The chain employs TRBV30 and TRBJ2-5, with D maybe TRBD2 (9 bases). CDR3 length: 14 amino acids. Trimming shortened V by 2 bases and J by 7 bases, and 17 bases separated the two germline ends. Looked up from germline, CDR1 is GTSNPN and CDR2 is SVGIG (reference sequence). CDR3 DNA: TGTGCCTGGAGTACCCTAGCGGGGACAGGGACCCAGTACTTC. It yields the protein CAWSTLAGTGTQYF.

The CDR3 DNA sequence: TGTGCCAGCAGATCACTCCAGGGGGCTCTACAGCCCCAGCATTTT. This encodes CASRSLQGALQPQHF. The genes are TRBV28 and TRBJ1-5, with TRBD1 matching 8 bases. J gave up 7 bases and V 6 bases, and 11 bases lay outside the gene matches. This CDR3 spans 15 amino acids. The V gene's germline CDR1 is MDHEN and CDR2 SYDVKM.

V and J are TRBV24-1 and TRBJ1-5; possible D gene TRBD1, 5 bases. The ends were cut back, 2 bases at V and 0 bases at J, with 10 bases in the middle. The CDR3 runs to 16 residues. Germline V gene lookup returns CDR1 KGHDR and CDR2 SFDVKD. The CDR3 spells CATSDSTVYSNQPQHF. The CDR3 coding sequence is TGTGCCACCAGTGATTCGACAGTTTATAGCAATCAGCCCCAGCATTTT.

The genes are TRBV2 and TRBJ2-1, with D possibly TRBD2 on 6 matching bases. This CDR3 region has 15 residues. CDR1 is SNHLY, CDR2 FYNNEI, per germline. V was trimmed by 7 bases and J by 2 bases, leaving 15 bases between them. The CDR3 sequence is CASTYGRITYNEQFF. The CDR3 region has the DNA TGTGCCAGCACCTACGGGAGAATAACCTACAATGAGCAGTTCTTC. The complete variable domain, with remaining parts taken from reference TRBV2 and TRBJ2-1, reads EPEVTQTPSHQVTQMGQEVILRCVPISNHLYFYWYRQILGQKVEFLVSFYNNEISEKSEIFDDQFSVERPDGSNFTLKIRSTKLEDSAMYFCASTYGRITYNEQFFGPGTRLTVL.

CDR3: CASGRTPGLAEETQYF. The CDR3 DNA is TGTGCCAGCGGTAGGACTCCGGGACTAGCGGAAGAGACCCAGTACTTC. The chain carries TRBV5-5 and TRBJ2-5; 11 nucleotides line up with TRBD2. V trimming: 7 bases; J trimming: 3 bases; junction bases outside the gene matches: 11. Germline CDR1 reads SGHKS; CDR2 reads YYEKEE (reference sequence). The CDR3 has 16 residues.

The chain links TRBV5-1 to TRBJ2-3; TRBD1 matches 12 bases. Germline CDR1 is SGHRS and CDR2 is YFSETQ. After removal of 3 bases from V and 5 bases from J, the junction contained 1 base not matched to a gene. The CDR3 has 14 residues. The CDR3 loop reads CASSWDRGQDTQYF. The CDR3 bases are TGCGCCAGCAGCTGGGACAGGGGGCAAGATACGCAGTATTTT.